The next 13 T cell receptor beta chains were all read from a single sample in a study of control samples from healthy donors and cancer patients. Sequenced by immunoSEQ multiplex PCR; TCRdb stores in-frame clones only, minus some. The sample lists approximately 170,000 clones; almost 90% were seen once. Material for sequencing was blood. The receptors come from a woman aged 45-60 years in good health.

The chain links TRBV6-5 to TRBJ2-7, with a tentative D call TRBD1 (6 bases). There are 13 residues in the CDR3. Trimming shortened V by 6 bases and J by 2 bases, and 11 bases separated the two germline ends. In germline, CDR1 is MNHEY, CDR2 SVGAGI. The CDR3 loop is CASSRDNTYEQYF. The CDR3 DNA is TGTGCCAGCAGCCGGGACAATACCTACGAGCAGTACTTC.

The J gene is TRBJ1-4, the V gene TRBV29-1; 8 bases are a match to TRBD1. V was pared by 7 bases and J by 1 base, with 2 bases of the junction left unmatched. The CDR3 consists of 13 residues. Germline V CDR1 and CDR2: SQVTM, ANQGSEA. CDR3 bases: TGCAGCGCTGGACAGGGAACTAATGAAAAACTGTTTTTT. Translating it yields CSAGQGTNEKLFF.

The chain joins TRBV18 to TRBJ1-5; the D gene is possibly TRBD1 (6 bases). Trimming pared 3 bases from V and 4 bases from J, leaving 13 bases between. This CDR3 comprises 15 residues. The germline V gene has CDR1 KGHSH and CDR2 LQKENI. The CDR3 here is CASSPTGLGNQPQHF. The CDR3 DNA sequence: TGTGCCAGCTCACCCACAGGGTTAGGAAATCAGCCCCAGCATTTT.

This sequence joins TRBV19 and TRBJ1-2; D is uncertain. V dropped 5 bases and J dropped 4 bases, with 17 bases sitting between them. The length of the CDR3 is 15 residues. Germline-derived CDR1 and CDR2 are LNHDA and SQIVND (reference sequence). The CDR3 coding sequence is TGTGCCAGTAGTCCATGGGCATATTCCTTCTATGGCTACACCTTC. As protein: CASSPWAYSFYGYTF.

The chain employs TRBV9 and TRBJ1-1; a weak D match, TRBD1 (6 bases). The V gene's germline CDR1 is SGDLS and CDR2 YYNGEE. Trimming left V 4 bases short and J 2 bases short, with 12 bases between. CDR3 size: 14 residues. CDR3 DNA sequence: TGTGCCAGCAGCCTGACAGGACTCAACACTGAAGCTTTCTTT. Encoded protein: CASSLTGLNTEAFF.

J is TRBJ1-2 and V is TRBV29-1; 7 bases line up with TRBD1. CDR1 and CDR2 from the germline V gene are SQVTM and ANQGSEA. The CDR3 runs to 14 residues. The trim removed 6 bases at V and 7 bases at J, leaving 14 bases unmatched. DNA for the CDR3: TGCAGCGTCGCGGCGGCAGGGGGAGCGGGTGGCTACACCTTC. This sequence encodes CSVAAAGGAGGYTF.

The genes are TRBV5-1 and TRBJ2-3; D not resolved. In germline, CDR1 is SGHRS, CDR2 YFSETQ. This CDR3 region has 15 residues. Trimming took 0 bases from V and 2 from J, leaving 10 bases between them. DNA of the CDR3: TGCGCCAGCAGCTTGGTGTGGCCGTACACAGATACGCAGTATTTT. Translation gives CASSLVWPYTDTQYF.

This clone was observed a single time. The V and J genes are TRBV4-3 and TRBJ2-7; a possible D gene is TRBD1 (6 bases). The ends were cut back, 0 bases at V and 3 bases at J, with 12 bases in the middle. The CDR3 has 15 amino acids. CDR1 is LGHNA, CDR2 YSLEER, per germline. The CDR3 loop is CASSQERTAYYEQYF. The CDR3 nucleotides read TGCGCCAGCAGCCAAGAGCGGACAGCTTACTACGAGCAGTACTTC.

The chain joins TRBV9 to TRBJ2-7; TRBD2 aligns across 9 bases. There are 14 residues in the CDR3. The V segment lost 3 bases and the J segment 3 bases; nucleotides outside the gene matches: 4. CDR1 and CDR2 (germline): SGDLS, YYNGEE. This CDR3 is CASSGRLADYEQYF. The CDR3 bases are TGTGCCAGCAGCGGTAGACTAGCGGACTACGAGCAGTACTTC. Variable domain in full (rest from reference TRBV9 and TRBJ2-7): DSGVTQTPKHLITATGQRVTLRCSPRSGDLSVYWYQQSLDQGLQFLIQYYNGEERAKGNILERFSAQQFPDLHSELNLSSLELGDSALYFCASSGRLADYEQYFGPGTRLTVT.

This chain links TRBV5-1 with TRBJ2-7; 7 nucleotides match TRBD2. Germline CDR1 reads SGHRS; CDR2 reads YFSETQ. J was trimmed by 6 bases and V by 1 base; bases with no gene match: 4. This CDR3 has 13 amino acids. CDR3 protein: CASSLTGGSEQYF. The CDR3 bases are TGCGCCAGCAGCTTGACGGGAGGATCCGAGCAGTACTTC.

This clone was observed a few times. The gene calls are TRBV12-2 and TRBJ1-6; the table's D call, TRBD1, has no DNA check behind it. TRBV12-2 is reported as a pseudogene. CDR3 length equals 16 residues. CDR3 protein: CASRLTSRQVRSPLHF. In DNA, the CDR3 is TGTGCAAGTCGCTTAACTTCACGACAGGTTCGCTCACCCCTCCACTTT.

This clone has only one observation. Other DNA sequences of this sample code for an identical CDR3. V and J are TRBV28 and TRBJ1-6; D is unresolved. Trimming left V 1 base short and J 5 bases short, with 3 bases between. CDR1 is MDHEN and CDR2 is SYDVKM in the germline V gene. This CDR3 is 13 amino acids long. CDR3: CASSLLNNSPLHF. CDR3 coding DNA: TGTGCCAGCAGTTTATTGAATAATTCACCCCTCCACTTT.

This chain uses TRBV11-2 with TRBJ2-5, with D possibly TRBD1 on 5 matching bases. Trimming cost V 2 bases and J 1 base, with 11 bases left between them. Germline V gene lookup returns CDR1 SGHAT and CDR2 FQNNGV. The CDR3 spans 15 residues. CDR3 nucleotide sequence: TGTGCCAGCAGCTTATTCTCAGGGCCCCAAGAGACCCAGTACTTC. It codes for CASSLFSGPQETQYF.